This TCR beta chain was identified in a study of Tregs in tolerant kidney transplant recipients. About the research overall: Donor B cells were activated for nine to ten days on irradiated CD40L-expressing 3T3 cells. Regarding the study as a whole: Donor-specific Treg expansion exceeded global Treg expansion in tolerant patients, suggesting antigen drive. Validation in larger populations is needed because few patients were studied. Activated donor B cell expansion appeared to reveal the most relevant donor-specific TCRbeta repertoire.

Trimming left V 6 bases short and J 2 bases short, with 12 bases between. The CDR3 contains 14 residues. CDR1 SNHLY and CDR2 FYNNEI come from the germline V gene. As for this clone: Its cognate antigen is unknown.

Sequencing used immunoSEQ multiplex PCR; TCRdb keeps in-frame clones, though not all of them. The repertoire holds some 1,800 clones, with approximately 44% as singletons. This clonotype originated in a human patient who received a combined kidney and bone marrow transplant. Some T cells may trace back to the graft donor. This chain links TRBV2 with TRBJ2-3; D might be TRBD2 (6 bases). The sample was Tregs from blood cultured with allogeneic cells. CDR3 protein: CASRKRVNTDTQYF. CDR3 in DNA: TGTGCCAGCAGAAAGCGGGTAAACACAGATACGCAGTATTTT.